A single sample is the source of the 29 T cell receptor beta chains below, sequenced in a study of T cells in Graves' hyperthyroidism and ophthalmopathy. The investigators amplified TCR beta CDR3 regions from RNA transcripts. Researchers ran a first-round RT-PCR on the TCR CDR3 using the HTBI primer set. TCRdb ran MiXCR on the multiplex PCR reads and lists one entry per CDR3 protein. The sample shows about 360,000 distinct CDR3 sequences, approximately 13% of them seen only once. Sequences were obtained from blood. All receptors come from a young woman with Graves' hyperthyroidism.

At least ten counts were recorded for this clonotype. The V call is TRBV28, the J call TRBJ2-7, with 9 nucleotides matching TRBD2. The length of the CDR3 is 15 residues. With V trimmed by 3 bases and J by 4 bases, 7 bases remained unmatched. Per the germline V gene, CDR1 is MDHEN and CDR2 is SYDVKM. DNA of the CDR3: TGTGCCAGCAGTTTTTTGAGACTAGCGGTTTACGAGCAGTACTTC. It yields the protein CASSFLRLAVYEQYF.

This clonotype was counted at least ten times. The genes are TRBV6-1 and TRBJ1-1; D gene uncertain. Per the germline V gene, CDR1 is MNHNS and CDR2 is SASEGT. This CDR3 has 15 residues. The ends were cut back, 4 bases at V and 2 bases at J, with 14 bases in the middle. The CDR3 DNA reads TGTGCCAGCAGTGTACCGAAGGCAGGCAACACTGAAGCTTTCTTT. Translated: CASSVPKAGNTEAFF.

The rearrangement links TRBV7-9 to TRBJ2-2; no reliable D call. The CDR3 extends over 15 amino acids. Per the germline V gene, CDR1 is SEHNR and CDR2 is FQNEAQ (reference sequence). V was trimmed by 3 bases and J by 3 bases, leaving 11 bases between them. The CDR3 spells CASSFLERYTGELFF. The CDR3 coding sequence is TGTGCCAGCAGCTTTCTGGAGCGATACACCGGGGAGCTGTTTTTT.

There are many counts of this clonotype. The chain couples TRBV7-2 to TRBJ2-1; 8 bases are a match to TRBD2. Per germline, CDR1 SGHTA and CDR2 FQGNSA. The CDR3 spans 16 residues. The ends lost 5 bases at V and 1 base at J; junction bases unmatched: 7. Here the CDR3 DNA reads TGTGCCAGCAGCCGCGACTCGGGGGGGTCCTACAATGAGCAGTTCTTC. Protein: CASSRDSGGSYNEQFF. Full variable domain (remainder filled in from reference TRBV7-2 and TRBJ2-1): GAGVSQSPSNKVTEKGKDVELRCDPISGHTALYWYRQSLGQGLEFLIYFQGNSAPDKSGLPSDRFSAERTGGSVSTLTIQRTQQEDSAVYLCASSRDSGGSYNEQFFGPGTRLTVL.

Ten or more counts support this clonotype. The CDR3 coding sequence is TGTGCCAGCAGCCGGGAGGGGACCTACAATGAGCAGTTCTTC. This gives the protein CASSREGTYNEQFF. The V call is TRBV11-2, the J call TRBJ2-1, with 8 bases that match TRBD2. With 5 bases clipped from V and 2 bases from J, the junction kept 2 bases outside the gene matches. In germline, CDR1 is SGHAT, CDR2 FQNNGV. The CDR3 length is 14 residues.

The chain links TRBV19 to TRBJ2-2, with TRBD1 matching over 7 bases. The CDR3 covers 15 residues. In germline, CDR1 is LNHDA, CDR2 SQIVND (reference sequence). Losses at the gene ends were 3 bases for V and 4 bases for J; bases not matched to a gene: 5. The CDR3 nucleotides are TGTGCCAGTAGTATGGCAGGGGGTACCACCGGGGAGCTGTTTTTT. This gives the protein CASSMAGGTTGELFF.

This clonotype was recorded many times. The CDR3 DNA is TGTGCCATCAGTGCCGAGGACAGGGTAATCACTGAAGCTTTCTTT. It encodes CAISAEDRVITEAFF. The genes are TRBV10-3 and TRBJ1-1; 8 bases map to TRBD1. Germline V lookup: CDR1 ENHRY, CDR2 SYGVKD. Trimming cost V 4 bases and J 4 bases; bases outside gene matches: 8. This CDR3 has 15 amino acids.

This clonotype was recorded many times. V usage is TRBV11-2 and J usage is TRBJ2-5; a possible D gene is TRBD2 (6 bases). Germline CDR1 reads SGHAT; CDR2 reads FQNNGV. The CDR3 runs to 15 residues. V was trimmed by 5 bases and J by 5 bases, leaving 18 bases between them. The CDR3 is CASSKDYQSWETQYF. The CDR3 region has the DNA TGTGCCAGCAGCAAGGACTATCAATCTTGGGAGACCCAGTACTTC.

There are many counts of this clonotype. The chain recombines TRBV28 with TRBJ2-3; D might be TRBD1 (6 bases). The germline CDR1 and CDR2 sequences are MDHEN and SYDVKM. The CDR3 is 12 residues long. Trimming removed 3 bases from V and 9 bases from J, with 10 bases in between. DNA of the CDR3: TGTGCCAGCAGTTTCACGACAGGCACGCAGTATTTT. Translated: CASSFTTGTQYF. The entire variable domain, with the rest obtained from reference TRBV28 and TRBJ2-3, is as follows: DVKVTQSSRYLVKRTGEKVFLECVQDMDHENMFWYRQDPGLGLRLIYFSYDVKMKEKGDIPEGYSVSREKKERFSLILESASTNQTSMYLCASSFTTGTQYFGPGTRLTVL.

This clonotype was observed a few times. This chain uses TRBV28 with TRBJ2-5; D uncertain. The CDR3 is 14 residues long. Per germline, CDR1 MDHEN and CDR2 SYDVKM. Trimming cost V 5 bases and J 5 bases, with 15 bases left between them. CDR3 bases: TGTGCCAGCAGTAAAGCCCGAAAAGGGGAGACCCAGTACTTC. It translates to CASSKARKGETQYF.

This clonotype was recorded many times. The V and J genes are TRBV7-2 and TRBJ2-7, with D possibly matching TRBD1 (6 bases). Germline V gene data show CDR1 as SGHTA and CDR2 as FQGNSA. The CDR3 is 15 amino acids. Deletions cut 3 bases from V and 2 bases from J, with 14 bases between. CDR3 sequence (DNA): TGTGCCAGCAGCTTTCAGACAGGAGAGACCTACGAGCAGTACTTC. Translated, it gives CASSFQTGETYEQYF. The full variable domain, completed using reference TRBV7-2 and TRBJ2-7, is GAGVSQSPSNKVTEKGKDVELRCDPISGHTALYWYRQSLGQGLEFLIYFQGNSAPDKSGLPSDRFSAERTGGSVSTLTIQRTQQEDSAVYLCASSFQTGETYEQYFGPGTRLTVT.

This clonotype was seen more than once but under ten times. The chain has TRBV5-5 and TRBJ2-7; D not resolved. Trimming pared 2 bases from V and 7 bases from J, leaving 10 bases between. The germline V gene has CDR1 SGHKS and CDR2 YYEKEE (reference sequence). The CDR3 spans 12 residues. The CDR3 reads CASSLLGREQYF. The CDR3 region has the DNA TGTGCCAGCAGCTTACTGGGTCGGGAGCAGTACTTC.

V is TRBV6-1 and J is TRBJ2-7; tentatively, D is TRBD2 (5 bases). With 6 bases removed from V and 8 bases from J, the gap between germline ends came to 14 bases. The germline gives CDR1 MNHNS, CDR2 SASEGT. The CDR3 runs 12 residues. CDR3 in amino acids: CASSPGGHKQYF. The CDR3 nucleotides read TGTGCCAGCAGCCCCGGAGGCCATAAGCAGTACTTC.

The rearrangement joins TRBV19 to TRBJ1-5; TRBD1 is a possible D gene (6 bases). Germline V gives CDR1 LNHDA, CDR2 SQIVND (reference sequence). V lost 5 bases to trimming and J lost 4 bases, with 12 bases between them. The CDR3 runs to 14 residues. CDR3: CASSLRTENQPQHF. Here the CDR3 DNA reads TGTGCCAGTAGTCTCCGGACAGAAAATCAGCCCCAGCATTTT.

In its sample, this clonotype was seen many times. The gene calls are TRBV2 and TRBJ2-2, with D hard to call. CDR1 and CDR2 (germline): SNHLY, FYNNEI. Trimming left V 1 base short and J 4 bases short, with 7 bases between. The CDR3 totals 14 residues. The CDR3 nucleotides are TGTGCCAGCAGTGAAGAGATGAGCACCGGGGAGCTGTTTTTT. The encoded protein is CASSEEMSTGELFF.

This clonotype has ten or more counts. The chain uses TRBV5-8 and TRBJ2-1; no reliable D call. This CDR3 is built from 16 residues. The V end was cut by 2 bases, the J end by 6 bases, with 18 bases between. Germline assignment: CDR1 SGHTS and CDR2 YDEGEE. The CDR3 DNA follows: TGTGCCAGCAGCTTAACAGCCACCCTATTAACCAATGAGCAGTTCTTC. Its translation: CASSLTATLLTNEQFF.

As concerns this clonotype: A clone one base away is much larger, so this may be a read error. The rearrangement uses TRBV2 and TRBJ1-6; D call uncertain. The CDR3 consists of 14 residues. Germline CDR1 is SNHLY and CDR2 is FYNNEI. V was clipped by 2 bases and J by 9 bases, with 11 bases between them. The CDR3: CASSEYRAGSPLHF. CDR3 DNA: TGTGCCAGCAGTGAATACCGGGCAGGTTCACCCCTCCACTTT. Drawing the rest from reference TRBV2 and TRBJ1-6, the complete variable domain is EPEVTQTPSHQVTQMGQEVILRCVPISNHLYFYWYRQILGQKVEFLVSFYNNEISEKSEIFDDQFSVERPDGSNFTLKIRSTKLEDSAMYFCASSEYRAGSPLHFGNGTRLTVT.

The V gene is TRBV3-1, the J gene TRBJ2-2, with a tentative D call TRBD2 (5 bases). Trimming took 2 bases from V and 5 from J, leaving 15 bases between them. Germline V gene lookup returns CDR1 LGHDT and CDR2 YNNKEL (reference sequence). There are 16 residues in the CDR3. This CDR3 reads CASSQPSVRGTGELFF. CDR3 nucleotide sequence: TGTGCCAGCAGCCAACCGAGCGTCCGGGGAACCGGGGAGCTGTTTTTT.

This clonotype was recorded at least ten times. J is TRBJ1-6 and V is TRBV7-8; TRBD1 matches at 7 bases. CDR3 length equals 14 residues. Germline CDR1 is SGHVS and CDR2 is FQNEAQ. Trimming cost V 3 bases and J 10 bases; bases outside gene matches: 6. CDR3 sequence: CASSFDRADSPLHF. The CDR3 region has the DNA TGTGCCAGCAGCTTTGACAGGGCCGACTCACCCCTCCACTTT. Together with reference TRBV7-8 and TRBJ1-6, the CDR3 gives the full variable domain: GAGVSQSPRYKVAKRGQDVALRCDPISGHVSLFWYQQALGQGPEFLTYFQNEAQLDKSGLPSDRFFAERPEGSVSTLKIQRTQQEDSAVYLCASSFDRADSPLHFGNGTRLTVT.

This clonotype was counted a few times. A much larger clonotype is one base distant, so this may be a read error. This rearrangement joins TRBV28 to TRBJ1-5; a weak D match, TRBD1 (5 bases). The CDR3 has 12 amino acids. Looked up from germline, CDR1 is MDHEN and CDR2 is SYDVKM. The CDR3 DNA reads TGTGTCAGCGCGAGCCAGGGCCAGCCCCAGCATTTT. It encodes CVSASQGQPQHF.

This clonotype appeared many times. The chain is built from TRBV12-3 or TRBV12-4 and TRBJ2-1; D not resolved. The V end was cut by 3 bases, the J end by 7 bases, with 10 bases between. CDR3 length: 13 residues. The CDR3 loop is CASSLPRGNEQFF. CDR3 nucleotides: TGTGCCAGCAGTTTGCCCCGCGGAAATGAGCAGTTCTTC.

The DNA of the CDR3 is TGTGCCAGCAGCCCGGGGGCTAGTAATGAAAAACTGTTTTTT. Translated: CASSPGASNEKLFF. This chain connects TRBV5-6 to TRBJ1-4; possible D gene TRBD1, 6 bases. Per the germline V gene, CDR1 is SGHDT and CDR2 is YYEEEE. V lost 4 bases, J lost 4 bases, and 11 bases lay in between. This CDR3 is 14 amino acids long.

This clonotype was detected once. The chain employs TRBV5-1 and TRBJ1-1; D is perhaps TRBD1 (5 bases). Trimming removed 0 bases from V and 3 bases from J, with 15 bases in between. The germline CDR1 and CDR2 sequences are SGHRS and YFSETQ. This CDR3 is built from 16 residues. CDR3 in DNA: TGCGCCAGCAGCTTGGAGCAGGGTGGATTGCACACTGAAGCTTTCTTT. This translates into CASSLEQGGLHTEAFF.

There are many counts of this clonotype. The chain links TRBV6-1 to TRBJ1-5; the D gene is possibly TRBD1 (5 bases). V was clipped by 3 bases and J by 2 bases, with 11 bases between them. The CDR3 consists of 15 residues. Per germline, CDR1 MNHNS and CDR2 SASEGT. The CDR3 DNA is TGTGCCAGCAGTGAGGGGGAAGGGGGCAATCAGCCCCAGCATTTT. Encoded protein: CASSEGEGGNQPQHF.

This clonotype has just a few counts. In DNA form, the CDR3 reads TGTGCCAGCAGTCCTCAGACAGGGCCCCTGGGAACTAATGAAAAACTGTTTTTT. It specifies CASSPQTGPLGTNEKLFF. J is TRBJ1-4 and V is TRBV6-1, with TRBD1 identical over 7 bases. CDR3 length equals 18 residues. Germline V gene sequence: CDR1 MNHNS, CDR2 SASEGT. The J segment lost 1 base and the V segment lost 5 bases, leaving 13 bases of the junction unmatched.

This clonotype was picked up many times. The chain combines TRBV20-1 with TRBJ2-7; possibly TRBD2 for D (6 bases). This CDR3 has 12 residues. Per the germline V gene, CDR1 is DFQATT and CDR2 is SNEGSKA (reference sequence). Trimming took 5 bases from V and 6 from J, leaving 14 bases between them. The CDR3 here is CSAPRESREQYF. CDR3 DNA: TGCAGTGCTCCCCGGGAGTCGCGCGAGCAGTACTTC.

This clonotype was detected ten times or more. The V and J genes are TRBV12-3 or TRBV12-4 and TRBJ2-3; D is ambiguous. The V end was cut by 5 bases, the J end by 5 bases, with 8 bases between. The CDR3 contains 12 residues. As DNA, the CDR3 is TGTGCCAGCAGTGGCAATGGAGATACGCAGTATTTT. Its protein product is CASSGNGDTQYF.

In this sample, this clonotype turned up many times. The rearrangement links TRBV28 to TRBJ2-5; 7 bases are a match to TRBD2. The V and J ends lost 8 bases and 5 bases, in that order; junction bases with no gene match: 8. The CDR3 contains 13 residues. Germline V lookup: CDR1 MDHEN, CDR2 SYDVKM. As DNA, the CDR3 is TGTGCCAGCCTAAGCGGGACGGTTGAGACCCAGTACTTC. Its translation: CASLSGTVETQYF.

This clonotype was counted ten times or more. V is TRBV12-3 or TRBV12-4 and J is TRBJ1-4; D perhaps matches TRBD1 (6 bases). V gave up 6 bases and J gave up 11 bases, with 22 bases separating them. CDR3 length equals 15 residues. The CDR3 here is CASRVGQTLRSKLFF. The CDR3 coding sequence is TGTGCCAGCAGGGTAGGACAGACCTTAAGGTCCAAACTGTTTTTT.